Listed here is a single T cell receptor beta chain. The antigen remains undetermined. V was pared by 1 base and J by 5 bases, with 17 bases between. The CDR3 sequence is 16 residues long. CDR1 and CDR2 (germline): SGHAT, FQNNGV. Uncontrolled infection, other autoimmune disease, pregnancy or lactation led to exclusion. These data are taken from a study of T cells in Graves' hyperthyroidism and ophthalmopathy. Authors of the study amplified TCR beta CDR3 regions from RNA transcripts. The study used the HTBI primer set for a first-round RT-PCR of the TCR CDR3. From the multiplex PCR reads, TCRdb called clonotypes with MiXCR, one entry per CDR3 protein. The sample lists about 570,000 distinct CDR3 sequences, around 42% occurring once. Study-level findings and limits: Ophthalmopathy was identified by the model a median around 6 months ahead of onset. Most thyroid clonotypes expanded above 0.001 appeared in blood too.

The sample taken for sequencing was peripheral blood or thyroid tissue (not recorded which). V is TRBV11-2 and J is TRBJ1-1; D uncertain. The clonotype comes from an adult woman with Graves' disease, either hyperthyroidism or ophthalmopathy (not recorded which). The CDR3 bases are TGTGCCAGCAGCTTAGCCCCGGCTACCGGGGAGACTGAAGCTTTCTTT. Translated: CASSLAPATGETEAFF.